Below are 27 T cell receptor beta chains sequenced from a single sample in a study of cytomegalovirus exposure and HLA in healthy donors. With 60 Vbeta and 13 Jbeta primers, the PCR was carried out. Assay used: immunoSEQ multiplex PCR; TCRdb lists only in-frame clones, some missing. The top ten clones hold around 4.8% of a sample with 150,000 to 200,000 clones, roughly 86% of them seen once. Material for sequencing was PBMCs. Receptor source: a girl under 18 in good health and CMV-seropositive.

V is TRBV9 and J is TRBJ2-2; D possibly corresponds to TRBD2 (6 bases). The CDR3 is 12 residues long. Trimming took off 7 bases at V and 7 bases at J, with 11 bases between the two ends. Germline values: CDR1 SGDLS, CDR2 YYNGEE. The CDR3 loop is CASGGRYGELFF. The DNA of the CDR3 is TGTGCCAGCGGAGGGAGGTACGGGGAGCTGTTTTTT.

The chain links TRBV7-9 to TRBJ1-1; D not certain. Deletions cut 0 bases from V and 4 bases from J, with 15 bases between. The CDR3 contains 16 residues. In germline, CDR1 is SEHNR, CDR2 FQNEAQ (reference sequence). The CDR3 bases are TGTGCCAGCAGCTTAGCGGGCCTAAGGAGGGTCACTGAAGCTTTCTTT. It encodes CASSLAGLRRVTEAFF. Based on the CDR3 plus reference TRBV7-9 and TRBJ1-1, the full variable domain is DTGVSQNPRHKITKRGQNVTFRCDPISEHNRLYWYRQTLGQGPEFLTYFQNEAQLEKSRLLSDRFSAERPKGSFSTLEIQRTEQGDSAMYLCASSLAGLRRVTEAFFGQGTRLTVV.

The rearrangement joins TRBV5-4 to TRBJ1-6; no firm D call. Germline CDR1 SGHNT, CDR2 YYREEE (reference sequence). The CDR3 extends over 15 amino acids. V was shortened by 1 base and J by 14 bases, with 19 bases between the two germline ends. As DNA, the CDR3 is TGTGCCAGCAGCTTGAAGATTCGTAGCCAGTCCTCCCTCCACTTT. It specifies CASSLKIRSQSSLHF.

The rearrangement joins TRBV7-9 to TRBJ2-6, with 8 positions matching TRBD1. The germline V gene encodes CDR1 SEHNR and CDR2 FQNEAQ (reference sequence). Unmatched junction bases numbered 4, after V lost 3 bases and J lost 0 bases. The CDR3 runs to 17 residues. The CDR3 DNA is TGTGCCAGCAGCTTGACAGGGGCCAACTCTGGGGCCAACGTCCTGACTTTC. Translated: CASSLTGANSGANVLTF.

This clone was observed a handful of times. The chain combines TRBV4-1 with TRBJ2-7; 9 nucleotides agree with TRBD1. This CDR3 has 17 amino acids. The V and J ends lost 2 bases and 4 bases, in that order; junction bases with no gene match: 12. From germline, CDR1 is MGHRA and CDR2 YSYEKL. DNA for the CDR3: TGCGCCAGCAGCCAACCGATCGACAGGGGGTACAAATACGAGCAGTACTTC. Translation: CASSQPIDRGYKYEQYF.

The chain is built from TRBV9 and TRBJ2-1, with D tentatively TRBD2 (6 bases). V dropped 0 bases and J dropped 15 bases, with 19 bases sitting between them. This CDR3 contains 14 residues. The germline V gene encodes CDR1 SGDLS and CDR2 YYNGEE. CDR3 in DNA: TGTGCCAGCAGCGTAGACCCCTCAGCGGCGGAGGGGTTCTTC. Translated: CASSVDPSAAEGFF.

V gene TRBV27 combines with J gene TRBJ1-2, with a tentative D call TRBD1 (6 bases). Germline CDR1 is MNHEY and CDR2 is SMNVEV (reference sequence). The CDR3 totals 15 residues. Between the trimmed V and J ends, which lost 6 bases and 5 bases, there was a span of 19 bases. The CDR3 DNA reads TGTGCCAGCAGGGGTTCGGGGGGGCAGCGGTATGGCTACACCTTC. This encodes CASRGSGGQRYGYTF.

This clone was detected only once. The chain has TRBV7-3 and TRBJ2-5; TRBD2 aligns across 10 bases. The ends lost 2 bases at V and 5 bases at J; junction bases unmatched: 11. This CDR3 has 17 residues. Looked up from germline, CDR1 is SGHTA and CDR2 is FQGTGA. The CDR3 loop reads CASSLLHSGGTRETQYF. CDR3 sequence (DNA): TGTGCCAGCAGCTTATTGCATAGCGGGGGGACGCGGGAGACCCAGTACTTC.

The chain joins TRBV5-1 to TRBJ1-1; TRBD1 aligns across 8 bases. V gave up 4 bases and J gave up 0 bases; unmatched junction bases: 5. Germline V gene data show CDR1 as SGHRS and CDR2 as YFSETQ. The CDR3 length is 15 residues. CDR3 loop: CASSPGTGMNTEAFF. DNA of the CDR3: TGCGCCAGCAGCCCTGGGACAGGAATGAACACTGAAGCTTTCTTT.

The chain employs TRBV10-3 and TRBJ1-1; 7 positions agree with TRBD1. This CDR3 comprises 23 residues. Germline values: CDR1 ENHRY, CDR2 SYGVKD. Trimming took 5 bases from V and 3 from J; bases not matched to a gene: 33. The CDR3 sequence is CAISLTKPGTANRGRRHDTEAFF. The CDR3 DNA follows: TGTGCCATCAGTCTAACAAAGCCCGGGACAGCCAATAGAGGAAGGCGTCACGACACTGAAGCTTTCTTT.

This clone was recorded once. The gene calls are TRBV29-1 and TRBJ2-3; 7 nucleotides match TRBD2. This CDR3 region has 13 residues. Germline-derived CDR1 and CDR2 are SQVTM and ANQGSEA. The V gene end was trimmed by 0 bases and the J gene end by 8 bases; junction bases not matched to a gene: 5. The CDR3 loop reads CSVEEGIAGTQYF. The CDR3 DNA reads as TGCAGCGTTGAAGAGGGTATAGCGGGTACGCAGTATTTT.

This clone was recorded a few times. The rearrangement links TRBV18 to TRBJ1-6; 10 nucleotides line up with TRBD1. The CDR3 is 16 amino acids. Looked up from germline, CDR1 is KGHSH and CDR2 is LQKENI. Trimming took 3 bases from V and 6 from J; bases not matched to a gene: 5. Here the CDR3 reads CASSPSRTGGNSPLHF. The CDR3 coding sequence is TGTGCCAGCTCACCCTCCCGGACAGGGGGTAATTCACCCCTCCACTTT.

The count of this clone is one. The chain joins TRBV9 to TRBJ2-3; TRBD2 aligns across 10 bases. This CDR3 region has 16 residues. In germline, CDR1 is SGDLS, CDR2 YYNGEE. The ends lost 0 bases at V and 2 bases at J; junction bases unmatched: 3. The CDR3 DNA reads as TGTGCCAGCAGCGTAGCTAGCGGGGGATTCACAGATACGCAGTATTTT. It specifies CASSVASGGFTDTQYF. The full variable domain, completed using reference TRBV9 and TRBJ2-3, is DSGVTQTPKHLITATGQRVTLRCSPRSGDLSVYWYQQSLDQGLQFLIQYYNGEERAKGNILERFSAQQFPDLHSELNLSSLELGDSALYFCASSVASGGFTDTQYFGPGTRLTVL.

The chain combines TRBV27 with TRBJ2-7, with a weak D call TRBD1 (6 bases). Germline V gene data show CDR1 as MNHEY and CDR2 as SMNVEV (reference sequence). V shed 7 bases and J shed 6 bases, with 25 bases lying between them. This CDR3 is 16 amino acids long. The DNA of the CDR3 is TGTGCCAGCACCACCATGGGGGCAGGGAAGAAGGGCGAGCAGTACTTC. Its protein product is CASTTMGAGKKGEQYF.

The chain uses TRBV6-7 and TRBJ1-4; D call uncertain. TRBV6-7 is given ORF status, its function remaining uncertain. This CDR3 comprises 18 residues. The V end lost 0 bases, the J end lost 2 bases, and 16 bases lay between the germline ends. For the CDR3, the DNA is TGTGCCAGCAGTTACTCGGCTCACCAGCGCTTGACTAATGAAAAACTGTTTTTT. Translating gives CASSYSAHQRLTNEKLFF.

The rearrangement uses TRBV5-1 and TRBJ2-1; 13 bases match TRBD2. Trimming removed 1 base from V and 9 bases from J; junction bases left unmatched: 4. CDR1 SGHRS and CDR2 YFSETQ come from the germline V gene. The CDR3 sequence is 15 residues long. The DNA of the CDR3 is TGCGCCAGCAGCTTGACGGGACTAGCGGGGTTTGAGCAGTTCTTC. This gives the protein CASSLTGLAGFEQFF.

The CDR3, as DNA: TGTGCCAGTAGCACTCTACAGGGGGACTATGGCTACACCTTC. Amino acid sequence: CASSTLQGDYGYTF. The chain carries TRBV19 and TRBJ1-2; 8 bases line up with TRBD1. Germline CDR1 LNHDA, CDR2 SQIVND (reference sequence). The V gene end was trimmed by 6 bases and the J gene end by 3 bases; junction bases not matched to a gene: 6. The CDR3 is 14 residues long.

The chain combines TRBV7-9 with TRBJ2-1; D unclear. The CDR3 has 17 amino acids. Germline CDR1 and CDR2: SEHNR and FQNEAQ (reference sequence). Between the trimmed V and J ends, which lost 5 bases and 3 bases, there was a span of 20 bases. This CDR3 reads CASSTASVGPFYNEQFF. CDR3 coding DNA: TGTGCCAGCAGCACTGCCTCGGTTGGGCCATTCTACAATGAGCAGTTCTTC.

This chain joins TRBV30 and TRBJ1-5; a weak D match, TRBD1 (5 bases). Germline V lookup: CDR1 GTSNPN, CDR2 SVGIG (reference sequence). Trimming took off 8 bases at V and 0 bases at J, with 20 bases between the two ends. This CDR3 has 16 amino acids. As DNA, the CDR3 is TGTGCCGGATCTAGACAGAATTCGGTTAGCAATCAGCCCCAGCATTTT. Amino acid sequence: CAGSRQNSVSNQPQHF.

The chain recombines TRBV5-6 with TRBJ2-1, with unresolved D. CDR1 is SGHDT and CDR2 is YYEEEE in the germline V gene. With 4 bases removed from V and 7 bases from J, the gap between germline ends came to 9 bases. The CDR3 loop spans 12 amino acids. In DNA, the CDR3 is TGTGCCAGCAGCCTTACTGATAATGAGCAGTTCTTC. Translation: CASSLTDNEQFF.

This clone was seen a single time. V gene TRBV4-1 combines with J gene TRBJ2-1, with D perhaps matching TRBD1 (6 bases). The CDR3 extends over 18 amino acids. V was clipped by 4 bases and J by 8 bases, with 27 bases between them. Germline assignment: CDR1 MGHRA and CDR2 YSYEKL. Written as DNA, the CDR3 is TGCGCCAGCAGCCCCCCTACAGGGAGTCCTCCATTATGGGATGAGCAGTTCTTC. Translating it yields CASSPPTGSPPLWDEQFF.

The chain recombines TRBV13 with TRBJ2-1, with 10 bases that match TRBD2. The germline gives CDR1 PRHDT, CDR2 FYEKMQ (reference sequence). V lost 2 bases and J lost 1; bases outside the gene matches: 8. The CDR3 sequence is 18 residues long. The CDR3 DNA follows: TGTGCCAGCAGCTTAATATTAGCGGGGGGCCCTTCCTACAATGAGCAGTTCTTC. Its protein product is CASSLILAGGPSYNEQFF. Filled out from reference TRBV13 and TRBJ2-1, the complete variable domain reads AAGVIQSPRHLIKEKRETATLKCYPIPRHDTVYWYQQGPGQDPQFLISFYEKMQSDKGSIPDRFSAQQFSDYHSELNMSSLELGDSALYFCASSLILAGGPSYNEQFFGPGTRLTVL.

The CDR3 is CASSLANEGRGDTQYF. The CDR3 DNA reads TGTGCCAGCAGCTTGGCAAACGAAGGCAGGGGAGATACGCAGTATTTT. The genes are TRBV5-4 and TRBJ2-3; possible D gene TRBD1, 6 bases. The length of the CDR3 is 16 residues. CDR1 is SGHNT and CDR2 is YYREEE in the germline V gene (reference sequence). V was pared by 0 bases and J by 5 bases, with 16 bases between.

The rearrangement links TRBV29-1 to TRBJ2-1; 10 nucleotides agree with TRBD2. This CDR3 has 12 residues. V shed 3 bases, J shed 11 bases, and the junction held 4 bases outside the gene matches. Germline assignment: CDR1 SQVTM and CDR2 ANQGSEA. CDR3 residues: CSVDLAGGKQFF. For the CDR3, the DNA is TGCAGCGTTGATTTAGCGGGGGGCAAGCAGTTCTTC.

As regards this clone: One junction end does not reproduce the germline sequence, and a read error may be involved. The chain recombines TRBV27 with TRBJ1-2; D might be TRBD1 (5 bases). Germline CDR1 MNHEY, CDR2 SMNVEV (reference sequence). This CDR3 is built from 16 residues. The CDR3 loop is CGSSLLENGAAGGYTF. The CDR3 DNA is TGTGGCAGCAGTTTATTAGAGAACGGGGCCGCGGGAGGCTACACCTTC.

The chain uses TRBV7-2 and TRBJ1-1; 8 bases are shared with TRBD1. The CDR3 totals 16 residues. Unmatched junction bases numbered 12, after V lost 5 bases and J lost 4 bases. Per germline, CDR1 SGHTA and CDR2 FQGNSA. Written as DNA, the CDR3 is TGTGCCAGCAGCGACGACAGGGGAGACGGCGTCACTGAAGCTTTCTTT. It is translated as CASSDDRGDGVTEAFF. Full variable domain (remainder filled in from reference TRBV7-2 and TRBJ1-1): GAGVSQSPSNKVTEKGKDVELRCDPISGHTALYWYRQSLGQGLEFLIYFQGNSAPDKSGLPSDRFSAERTGGSVSTLTIQRTQQEDSAVYLCASSDDRGDGVTEAFFGQGTRLTVV.

The chain has TRBV6-5 and TRBJ2-2; D is uncertain. Per germline, CDR1 MNHEY and CDR2 SVGAGI. Trimming removed 3 bases at V and 8 bases at J, with 19 bases between. The length of the CDR3 is 16 residues. The CDR3 nucleotides read TGTGCCAGCAGTTATGAAGCCTTACCGGTAATGGGGGAGCTGTTTTTT. Protein sequence: CASSYEALPVMGELFF.